The T cell receptor (beta chain) described here comes from a study of blood T cell repertoires in COVID-19. Study context: Specimens from acute and convalescent COVID-19 originated in the United States, Italy and Spain. In each case, the material was cDNA or gDNA derived from T cells, B-cell-depleted T cells, or PBMCs.

In the original workflow: Amplified reference gene primers provided the basis for estimating nucleated cell counts. Generated by immunoSEQ multiplex PCR, the TCRdb table keeps only in-frame clones and is missing some. V, J and clone size reflect that table, while D and trimming were determined from the DNA. The sample carries about 87,000 clones, around 87% recorded once. The CDR3 runs to 15 residues. V lost 3 bases and J 10 bases, leaving 18 bases between the germline ends. Germline CDR1 is KGHSH and CDR2 is LQKENI. The chain is built from TRBV18 and TRBJ1-4, with a possible D match to TRBD1 (5 bases). This receptor was identified in a human donor with acute or convalescent COVID-19. The donor label of this sample is uncertain. Material: peripheral blood. DNA for the CDR3: TGTGCCAGCTCACCGGGAGGGCCGGCTGGGGGAAAACTGTTTTTT. As protein: CASSPGGPAGGKLFF.